Listed below are T cell receptor beta chains from one sample, sequenced in a study of blood T cell repertoires in COVID-19. TCRdb's copy holds only in-frame clones and misses some; the assay was immunoSEQ multiplex PCR. The sample carries 150,000 to 200,000 clones, less than 90% recorded once. The sample taken for sequencing was PBMCs or T cells enriched from blood (not recorded which). Receptor source: a woman in her forties or fifties who had recovered from COVID-19. Each CDR3 is given with its conserved first and last residue. The D gene is left open where the match is weak. Clone size is not always given. Where it is, it says once, few, many or a class for expanded clones.

TRBJ1-1 | TRBD1 | . | TRBV3-1/TRBV3-2 | CASSQGDRVPNTEAFF | TGTGCCAGCAGCCAAGGGGACAGGGTGCCGAACACTGAAGCTTTCTTT
TRBJ1-5 | TRBD1 | . | TRBV28 | CASSPGGQGGNQPQHF | TGTGCCAGCAGTCCCGGGGGACAGGGAGGTAATCAGCCCCAGCATTTT
TRBJ1-1 | . | . | TRBV7-9 | CASSYQVNTEAFF | TGTGCCAGCAGCTACCAGGTAAACACTGAAGCTTTCTTT
TRBJ1-2 | TRBD1 | . | TRBV15 | CATSWTGPPYGYTF | TGTGCCACCAGCTGGACAGGGCCTCCCTATGGCTACACCTTC
TRBJ2-7 | TRBD2 | . | TRBV5-1 | CASSSPTGTNSYEQYF | TGCGCCAGCAGCTCGCCAACCGGGACTAACTCCTACGAGCAGTACTTC
TRBJ2-3 | TRBD2 | few | TRBV10-3 | CAISAGTSGSRPKADTQYF | TGTGCCATCAGTGCCGGGACTAGCGGGAGTAGGCCCAAGGCCGATACGCAGTATTTT
TRBJ2-7 | . | . | TRBV30 | CACQGAYEQYF | TGTGCCTGCCAAGGGGCCTACGAGCAGTACTTC
TRBJ2-1 | TRBD2 | . | TRBV30 | CAWRPRTTSGRYNEQFF | TGTGCCTGGAGGCCCCGTACGACTAGCGGGAGGTACAATGAGCAGTTCTTC
TRBJ1-2 | TRBD1 | . | TRBV7-2 | CASSLGPGTGAYGYTF | TGTGCCAGCAGCTTAGGACCTGGGACAGGGGCCTATGGCTACACCTTC
TRBJ1-2 | TRBD1 | . | TRBV24-1 | CATSDRDRVDGYTF | TGTGCCACCAGTGACCGGGACAGGGTTGATGGCTACACCTTC
TRBJ2-1 | TRBD2 | . | TRBV19 | CASSTQGTSGSDEQFF | TGTGCCAGTAGTACCCAAGGGACTAGCGGGAGCGATGAGCAGTTCTTC
TRBJ2-7 | . | . | TRBV5-1 | CASSFQGREFEQYF | TGCGCCAGCAGCTTTCAGGGGCGGGAGTTCGAGCAGTACTTC
TRBJ2-3 | TRBD2 | . | TRBV4-1 | CASSHPKAIAGVPDTQYF | TGCGCCAGCAGCCACCCTAAGGCGATAGCGGGAGTTCCAGATACGCAGTATTTT
TRBJ2-4 | TRBD2 | . | TRBV14 | CASSLSGSGIQYF | TGTGCCAGCAGCCTTAGCGGGAGTGGTATTCAGTACTTC
TRBJ1-5 | . | . | TRBV21-1 | CASSKLLSMEDSNQPQHF | TGTGCCAGCAGCAAACTTTTGTCGATGGAGGATAGCAATCAGCCCCAGCATTTT
TRBJ2-7 | . | . | TRBV27 | CASSLSLVPSYEQYF | TGTGCCAGCAGTTTATCCCTAGTCCCCTCCTACGAGCAGTACTTC
TRBJ2-3 | TRBD2 | few | TRBV6-1 | CASSGETSGRTDTQYF | TGTGCCAGCAGTGGGGAAACTAGCGGGAGGACAGATACGCAGTATTTT
TRBJ2-7 | . | few | TRBV5-1 | CASSDHIYRKPYEQYF | TGCGCCAGCAGCGACCACATTTACAGGAAACCCTACGAGCAGTACTTC
TRBJ2-5 | TRBD2 | once | TRBV6-2/TRBV6-3 | CASSFPGLAKEETQYF | TGTGCCAGCAGTTTTCCGGGACTAGCAAAAGAAGAGACCCAGTACTTC
TRBJ2-5 | . | once | TRBV14 | CASSQDRLYQETQYF | TGTGCCAGCAGCCAAGATAGACTTTACCAAGAGACCCAGTACTTC
TRBJ2-2 | TRBD2 | . | TRBV5-8 | CASSSRVGRTNTGELFF | TGTGCCAGCAGCTCAAGAGTCGGGAGGACTAACACCGGGGAGCTGTTTTTT
TRBJ1-1 | . | . | TRBV3-1/TRBV3-2 | CASSRGGLGAFF | TGTGCCAGCAGCCGCGGAGGATTGGGAGCTTTCTTT
TRBJ2-1 | TRBD1 | . | TRBV13 | CASSLRQTGHEQFF | TGTGCCAGCAGCTTACGGCAGACAGGGCATGAGCAGTTCTTC
TRBJ1-1 | . | once | TRBV30 | CAWRATGDTEAFF | TGTGCCTGGAGAGCGACGGGGGACACTGAAGCTTTCTTT
TRBJ2-1 | TRBD2 | once | TRBV7-3 | CASSLRPRTSGSTFNEQFF | TGTGCCAGCAGCTTACGGCCTAGGACTAGCGGGAGCACGTTCAATGAGCAGTTCTTC
TRBJ2-1 | TRBD2 | . | TRBV7-2 | CASSRPSGRAGNEQFF | TGTGCCAGCAGCCGGCCTAGCGGGAGGGCCGGGAATGAGCAGTTCTTC
TRBJ1-3 | TRBD1 | . | TRBV18 | CASSAGQTGNTIYF | TGTGCCAGCTCGGCGGGACAGACTGGAAACACCATATATTTT
TRBJ1-5 | TRBD1 | . | TRBV5-1 | CASSLEGQENQPQHF | TGCGCCAGCAGCTTGGAGGGACAGGAAAATCAGCCCCAGCATTTT
TRBJ1-5 | TRBD1 | . | TRBV19 | CASSIGDRGHQPQHF | TGTGCCAGTAGTATCGGGGACAGGGGGCATCAGCCCCAGCATTTT
TRBJ1-1 | . | . | TRBV5-5 | CASSLFGGMGTEAFF | TGTGCCAGCAGCTTGTTTGGAGGGATGGGCACTGAAGCTTTCTTT
TRBJ1-5 | . | . | TRBV21-1 | CASSNNRGHQPQHF | TGTGCCAGCAGCAATAACAGGGGGCATCAGCCCCAGCATTTT
TRBJ1-1 | . | . | TRBV30 | CAWSDDRRNTEAFF | TGTGCCTGGAGTGATGACAGGCGGAACACTGAAGCTTTCTTT
TRBJ2-5 | TRBD1 | . | TRBV25-1 | CASSPWTGKETQYF | TGTGCCAGCAGCCCGTGGACAGGCAAAGAGACCCAGTACTTC
TRBJ2-7 | TRBD2 | . | TRBV7-6 | CASSLESIAGVGEQYF | TGTGCCAGCAGCTTAGAATCCATCGCGGGAGTAGGGGAGCAGTACTTC
TRBJ2-1 | TRBD1 | . | TRBV15 | CATSRESRGFDNEQFF | TGTGCCACCAGCAGAGAATCCAGGGGGTTCGACAATGAGCAGTTCTTC
TRBJ2-1 | TRBD1 | . | TRBV27 | CASSQEGQGAYNEQFF | TGTGCCAGCAGTCAAGAAGGACAGGGTGCCTACAATGAGCAGTTCTTC
TRBJ2-7 | TRBD1 | . | TRBV27 | CASSVGQGSYEQYF | TGTGCCAGCAGTGTGGGACAGGGGTCCTACGAGCAGTACTTC